This TCR beta chain was found in a study of T-cell reconstitution after alpha-beta-depleted transplantation in children. The table lists this clonotype with a few counts. The library targeted TCRbeta and was prepared with unique molecular identifiers. TCRdb analysed the PCR reads with MiXCR anew, one entry per CDR3 protein. The table includes hundreds of thousands of distinct CDR3 sequences, about 12% detected once. The TCR sequence derives from a girl aged 2 to 9 with congenital amegakaryocytic thrombocytopenia, due to receive a stem cell transplant. Source: PBMCs, taken before TCRalphabeta/CD19-depleted stem cell transplant.

The CDR3 loop reads CASSLGQGHRYSNQPQHF. CDR3 sequence (DNA): TGTGCCAGCAGCCTCGGACAGGGCCACCGATATAGCAATCAGCCCCAGCATTTT. The chain couples TRBV12-3 or TRBV12-4 to TRBJ1-5; 8 bases align to TRBD1. CDR3 length equals 18 residues. V lost 6 bases and J lost 0; bases outside the gene matches: 13.